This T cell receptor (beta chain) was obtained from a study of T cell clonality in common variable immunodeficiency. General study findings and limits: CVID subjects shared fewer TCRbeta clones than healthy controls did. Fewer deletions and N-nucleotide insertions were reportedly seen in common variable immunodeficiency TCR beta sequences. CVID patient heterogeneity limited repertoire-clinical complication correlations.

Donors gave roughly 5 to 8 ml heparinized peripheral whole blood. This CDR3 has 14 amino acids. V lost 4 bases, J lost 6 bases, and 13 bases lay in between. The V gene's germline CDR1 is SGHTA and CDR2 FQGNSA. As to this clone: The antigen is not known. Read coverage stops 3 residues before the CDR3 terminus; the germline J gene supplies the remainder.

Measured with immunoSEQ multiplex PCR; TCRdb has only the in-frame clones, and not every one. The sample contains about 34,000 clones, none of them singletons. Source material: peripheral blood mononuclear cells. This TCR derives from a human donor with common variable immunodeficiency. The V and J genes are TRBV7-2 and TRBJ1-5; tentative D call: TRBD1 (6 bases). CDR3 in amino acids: CASSSGQFGQPQHF. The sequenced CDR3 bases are TGTGCCAGCAGCTCAGGACAGTTCGGTCAGCCC.